This T cell receptor beta chain originates from a study of blood T cell repertoires in COVID-19 (dated by TCRdb to the early 2020s). Background for the entire study: Samples covering the acute and convalescent phases of COVID-19 were provided by collaborators in the United States, Italy and Spain. The material from the prospective study consisted of cDNA or gDNA derived from T cells, B-cell-depleted T cells, or PBMCs. Deeply sampled blood TCRbeta repertoires from subjects exposed to, actively infected with, or recovered from COVID-19 were included in the dataset. A freely available public database, intended as a resource for researchers studying the immune response to SARS-CoV-2, is where the repertoires were released. The samples were drawn from the first 160 participants of the ongoing ImmuneRACE study and from over 950 subjects provided by 6 global collaborators. Nearly every sample came with metadata listing a de-identified subject ID, COVID-19 status, age in years and sex. Where available, HLA class I and class II types were obtained from metadata supplied by the sample provider rather than from assay-based typing. General conclusions and limits of the study: Clinical and demographic metadata were provided uncurated, with the amount varying by source and participant.

TCRbeta CDR3 regions were amplified from genomic DNA using the immunoSEQ Assay, a bias-controlled multiplex PCR. The paper's processing steps were these. The number of nucleated cells in each sample was estimated from the amplification of reference gene primers within the assay. To quantify the absolute abundance of each unique TCRbeta CDR3 rearrangement, sequence reads were collapsed and filtered. For each sample, productive Simpson clonality was calculated as the square root of Simpson's diversity index over productive rearrangements. TCRdb carries this immuneACCESS record with in-frame sequences only. Its versions omit some clonotypes, under half of them owing to an unresolved V gene in the studies checked, with the rest unexplained. That table supplies the V and J calls and clone size; D and trimming were determined from the DNA. Within this sample are around 240,000 clones, with more than 70% of them counted one time only. The ten largest make up around 2.1% of the sample.

Participants in the prospective study were aged roughly 18 to 100 years, lived in under 30 United States geographic areas, and enrolled through a virtual design. In the prospective study, cohorts were assigned on the basis of participant-reported clinical history obtained from a screening survey and a study questionnaire. For ImmuneRACE Cohort 3, a participant was defined as recovered based on two consecutive negative NP/OP PCR tests, clearance by a healthcare professional, or resolution of symptoms. In the prospective study, mobile phlebotomists collected whole blood, serum and a nasopharyngeal or oropharyngeal swab from each participant. Participants in the prospective study had the option to provide additional blood draws and questionnaires over a roughly two-month period. Prospective study blood samples were shipped either frozen or at room temperature before DNA extraction. The CDR3 starts with the cysteine, ends with the phenylalanine, and has 14 residues. Only the CDR3 region is kept as DNA, spanning 42 bases read in frame from base 1. Trimming removed 7 bases from V and 9 bases from J; the gene matches leave 8 bases unexplained. CDR1 MDHEN and CDR2 SYDVKM were looked up in the germline V gene.

This clone was counted a single time. Its antigen is not yet known. Within one base of it there is no much larger clone, and no base qualities were kept. The sample taken for sequencing was PBMCs or T cells enriched from blood (not recorded which). The source of this sequence is a woman between 50 and 59 years old who had recovered from COVID-19. Recombination joined TRBV28 with TRBJ1-6; 8 bases in the middle match TRBD1. The DNA sequence reads TGTGCCAGCATCCCGGGACAGGCCATTTCACCCCTCCACTTT. It translates to CASIPGQAISPLHF.